The 10 T cell receptor beta chains below were found in one sample sequenced in a study of vaccination and CD4 T cells after COVID-19. Their specific antigens are unknown. With the Oncomine TCR Beta short-read assay, DNA from cultured CD4+ T cells was sequenced. TCRdb redid the calling of the PCR reads with MiXCR, one entry per CDR3 protein. Seen here are about 14,000 distinct CDR3 sequences, less than 30% observed once, and the top ten hold roughly 19%. Described treatment: roughly nine-day PBMC culture with coronavirus spike peptide pools or control peptides (ViraFEST assay). The sequencing here drew on CD4+ T cells from blood, cultured in vitro, taken before SARS-CoV-2 vaccination. These receptors all stem from a human donor who received a COVID-19 vaccine.

V is TRBV6-1 and J is TRBJ2-3; D is tentatively TRBD1 or TRBD2 (5 bases each). The CDR3 covers 18 residues. V lost 6 bases, J lost 5 bases, and 27 bases lay in between. CDR1 is MNHNS and CDR2 is SASEGT in the germline V gene. CDR3 DNA: TGTGCCAGCAGCTTAATAAGAGCCAGGGACCGGCAGAGAGATACGCAGTATTTT. Its protein product is CASSLIRARDRQRDTQYF.

This clonotype appeared a few times. V usage is TRBV10-3 and J usage is TRBJ1-2, with 7 bases that match TRBD1. This CDR3 has 17 amino acids. Germline CDR1 reads ENHRY; CDR2 reads SYGVKD. V gave up 2 bases and J gave up 4 bases; unmatched junction bases: 13. This CDR3 is CAISEGQDWAVGYGYTF. DNA of the CDR3: TGTGCCATCAGTGAGGGACAGGATTGGGCAGTCGGCTATGGCTACACCTTC.

The chain carries TRBV25-1 and TRBJ2-1; TRBD2 agrees at 8 bases. The CDR3 is 15 residues long. Germline values: CDR1 MGHDK, CDR2 SYGVNS. J gave up 5 bases and V 2 bases, and 5 bases lay outside the gene matches. The CDR3 reads CASSEPGGANNEQFF. DNA of the CDR3: TGTGCCAGCAGTGAACCCGGGGGGGCCAACAATGAGCAGTTCTTC.

This clonotype is deemed medium-sized. The germline gene is not matched at one end of the junction; a read error may be the cause. The V gene is TRBV4-1, the J gene TRBJ2-7, with 7 nucleotides matching TRBD1. This CDR3 spans 18 amino acids. The V gene's germline CDR1 is MGHRA and CDR2 YSYEKL. The DNA of the CDR3 is TGCGCCAGCAGCCAACCTGTATACAGAAGAGGGGGCTCCAACGAGCAGTACTTC. This codes for CASSQPVYRRGGSNEQYF.

This rearrangement joins TRBV14 to TRBJ1-3, with D possibly matching TRBD1 (6 bases). Between the trimmed V and J ends, which lost 4 bases and 1 base, there was a span of 17 bases. Per germline, CDR1 SGHDN and CDR2 FVKESK. The CDR3 has 17 residues. In DNA, the CDR3 is TGTGCCAGCAGCCGCCTTGTCGGGGGCGCATCTGGAAACACCATATATTTT. Its translation is CASSRLVGGASGNTIYF.

This clonotype was detected a few times. The chain carries TRBV11-3 and TRBJ1-2; D perhaps matches TRBD1 (5 bases). CDR1 is SGHNT and CDR2 is YENEEA in the germline V gene. The CDR3 has 12 residues. Trimming removed 4 bases at V and 5 bases at J, with 8 bases between. CDR3 nucleotide sequence: TGTGCCAGCAGCTCGACAGATTATGGCTACACCTTC. It encodes CASSSTDYGYTF.

The chain uses TRBV25-1 and TRBJ2-2; no clear D gene. The CDR3 covers 14 residues. Trimming removed 3 bases from V and 8 bases from J, with 13 bases in between. Germline V gene lookup returns CDR1 MGHDK and CDR2 SYGVNS. CDR3 sequence (DNA): TGTGCCAGCAGTGATATAGCTCGTAGGGGGGAGCTGTTTTTT. Protein: CASSDIARRGELFF.

J is TRBJ2-7 and V is TRBV7-9; 9 positions match TRBD1. CDR1 is SEHNR and CDR2 is FQNEAQ in the germline V gene (reference sequence). J gave up 3 bases and V 8 bases, and 8 bases lay outside the gene matches. The CDR3 covers 14 residues. CDR3 sequence reads: CASGIGQGNYEQYF. The CDR3 DNA follows: TGTGCCAGCGGCATAGGACAGGGGAACTACGAGCAGTACTTC.

The chain joins TRBV28 to TRBJ1-3; D may be TRBD1 (6 bases). Looked up from germline, CDR1 is MDHEN and CDR2 is SYDVKM. Trimming left V 6 bases short and J 2 bases short, with 14 bases between. The CDR3 has 15 amino acids. The CDR3 sequence is CASSLTGFTGNTIYF. CDR3 coding DNA: TGTGCCAGCAGCCTAACAGGGTTTACTGGAAACACCATATATTTT.

Here the CDR3 DNA reads TGTGCCAGCAGCAAGCCAAACGTCTCGACAGGCAGTGTCTCTGGAAACACCATATATTTT. Translation gives CASSKPNVSTGSVSGNTIYF. The chain uses TRBV21-1 and TRBJ1-3; the table's TRBD1 call for D was not verified on the DNA. TRBV21-1 is a pseudogene locus. The CDR3 is 20 residues long.